The rows below give T cell receptor beta chains drawn from one sample of a study of cytomegalovirus exposure and HLA in healthy donors. Generated by immunoSEQ multiplex PCR, the TCRdb table keeps only in-frame clones and is missing some. The table has approximately 170,000 clones, about 59% seen once; the top ten hold just under 3%. The sample comprised PBMCs. The receptors were gathered from a man aged 40-50 years in good health and CMV-seronegative. The CDR3 runs from the conserved cysteine through the conserved F or W. The order of the fields is V gene, CDR3 length, D gene, clone size, J gene, CDR3 protein, CDR3 DNA. A D gene is named only where the DNA matches it firmly. Expanded clones get a size class; other rows say once, few or many, or leave the size out.

V: TRBV6-1; length: 15; D: TRBD2; size: few; J: TRBJ2-1; CDR3: CASSSGTSISNEQFF; DNA: TGTGCCAGCAGTTCCGGGACTAGCATCAGCAATGAGCAGTTCTTC
V: TRBV19; length: 14; D: NA; size: NA; J: TRBJ2-7; CDR3: CASSISPGQLEQYF; DNA: TGTGCCAGTAGTATATCCCCCGGACAGTTAGAGCAGTACTTC
V: TRBV7-2; length: 16; D: TRBD1; size: NA; J: TRBJ2-1; CDR3: CASSLAGTGTVKEQFF; DNA: TGTGCCAGCAGCTTAGCGGGGACAGGGACCGTAAAGGAGCAGTTCTTC
V: TRBV7-9; length: 15; D: TRBD1; size: NA; J: TRBJ1-1; CDR3: CSSSLGDRDNTEAFF; DNA: TGTTCCAGCAGCTTAGGCGACAGGGATAACACTGAAGCTTTCTTT
V: TRBV19; length: 11; D: NA; size: NA; J: TRBJ1-2; CDR3: CASTDNYGYTF; DNA: TGTGCCAGTACAGATAACTATGGCTACACCTTC
V: TRBV6-5; length: 16; D: NA; size: NA; J: TRBJ1-3; CDR3: CASSYSKNSFGNTIYF; DNA: TGTGCCAGCAGTTACTCAAAGAACAGCTTCGGAAACACCATATATTTT
V: TRBV6-1; length: 13; D: NA; size: NA; J: TRBJ2-1; CDR3: CASSESQNNEQFF; DNA: TGTGCCAGCAGTGAATCCCAAAACAATGAGCAGTTCTTC
V: TRBV4-3; length: 13; D: NA; size: NA; J: TRBJ1-5; CDR3: CASSQDQGQPQHF; DNA: TGCGCCAGCAGCCAAGATCAGGGACAGCCCCAGCATTTT
V: TRBV4-2; length: 19; D: TRBD2; size: few; J: TRBJ2-2; CDR3: CASSRRIQRGGVNTGELFF; DNA: TGTGCCAGCAGCCGAAGGATACAGCGGGGGGGCGTAAACACCGGGGAGCTGTTTTTT
V: TRBV5-4; length: 17; D: NA; size: once; J: TRBJ2-7; CDR3: CASSLDPPGTAYYEQYF; DNA: TGTGCCAGCAGCTTGGATCCCCCCGGGACTGCTTACTACGAGCAGTACTTC
V: TRBV2; length: 14; D: TRBD1; size: NA; J: TRBJ2-2; CDR3: CASSEQGVTGELFF; DNA: TGTGCCAGCAGTGAGCAGGGGGTCACCGGGGAGCTGTTTTTT
V: TRBV11-2; length: 13; D: TRBD1; size: NA; J: TRBJ1-1; CDR3: CASTRQGSAEAFF; DNA: TGTGCCAGCACCCGACAGGGAAGTGCTGAAGCTTTCTTT
V: TRBV4-2; length: 16; D: TRBD2; size: NA; J: TRBJ2-3; CDR3: CASSQELAGWRDTQYF; DNA: TGTGCCAGCAGCCAAGAACTAGCGGGATGGCGAGATACGCAGTATTTT
V: TRBV5-6; length: 14; D: NA; size: few; J: TRBJ2-7; CDR3: CASSSGGLMREQYF; DNA: TGTGCCAGCAGCTCGGGGGGCCTGATGCGAGAGCAGTACTTC
V: TRBV10-3; length: 16; D: TRBD2; size: NA; J: TRBJ2-5; CDR3: CAISEGERAGGETQYF; DNA: TGTGCCATCAGTGAGGGAGAGAGAGCGGGAGGGGAGACCCAGTACTTC